This is a list of T cell receptor beta chains from one sample in a study of blood T cell repertoires in COVID-19. Sequencing used immunoSEQ multiplex PCR; TCRdb keeps in-frame clones, though not all of them. The data contain more than 95,000 clones, approximately 82% of them singletons. The sample was peripheral blood. The receptors derive from a man in his 70s with active or convalescent COVID-19. Each CDR3 is given with its conserved first and last residue. Fields, in order: CDR3 length, J gene, clone size, V gene, CDR3 protein. Rows may omit the clone size; those that give it use once, few, many or a size class.

15 TRBJ1-5 - TRBV19 CASSMGGGRGQPQHF
14 TRBJ2-1 - TRBV7-2 CASSLGQDYNEQFF
13 TRBJ1-1 - TRBV3-1/TRBV3-2 CASSPSPGLTAFF
16 TRBJ1-4 few TRBV14 CASSQEWNGKNEKLFF
17 TRBJ2-5 few TRBV5-1 CASSYGTSGGAVQAQYF
17 TRBJ2-7 - TRBV25-1 CASSVSGLRTYLDEQYF
15 TRBJ2-5 - TRBV5-1 CASSLQAQQGETQYF
17 TRBJ1-3 - TRBV19 CASSIGDTGFSGNTIYF
15 TRBJ2-7 - TRBV15 CATSRGGTGYNEQYF
14 TRBJ2-2 - TRBV9 CASSVRANTGELFF
18 TRBJ2-1 - TRBV3-1/TRBV3-2 CASSQTPVSGRAYHEQFF
14 TRBJ2-5 - TRBV5-4 CASSLARGEETQYF
12 TRBJ1-2 - TRBV29-1 CSAGQDLDGYTF
16 TRBJ2-2 few TRBV4-3 CASSQDVRANTGELFF
15 TRBJ2-1 - TRBV27 CASSLTGDFYNEQFF
14 TRBJ2-1 once TRBV4-3 CASSQGRGYNEQFF
12 TRBJ1-2 - TRBV28 CASSNGPVGYTF
12 TRBJ2-7 - TRBV5-5 CASRGQTYEQYF
16 TRBJ1-4 - TRBV24-1 CATSERTGGRGEKLFF
10 TRBJ2-3 - TRBV29-1 CSVAEVTQYF
14 TRBJ2-2 - TRBV29-1 CSVMSGTNTGELFF
17 TRBJ1-1 - TRBV7-9 CASSPRFRGGVDTEAFF
13 TRBJ2-1 - TRBV12-3/TRBV12-4 CASSRTSNNEQFF
17 TRBJ2-6 - TRBV2 CASKALAEISGANVLTF
13 TRBJ2-7 - TRBV11-3 CASSAGTGVEQYF
14 TRBJ2-2 - TRBV7-3 CASSLGQGTGELFF
15 TRBJ1-1 - TRBV15 CATSGTDRAGTEAFF
11 TRBJ2-1 - TRBV20-1 CSATELNEQFF
15 TRBJ1-6 - TRBV5-1 CASSLPTGERSPLHF
18 TRBJ2-1 - TRBV19 CASSIIGPRAGGRNEQFF
15 TRBJ2-3 - TRBV7-3 CASSRGTPVTDTQYF
13 TRBJ2-1 - TRBV5-4 CASSPDSYNEQFF
18 TRBJ2-5 - TRBV27 CASSLSGMPSGSGKTQYF
13 TRBJ2-1 - TRBV13 CASSLVSRNEQFF
14 TRBJ1-2 - TRBV7-2 CASSLPLMPYGYTF
14 TRBJ1-1 - TRBV27 CASSPGHTNTEAFF
15 TRBJ2-7 - TRBV7-2 CASSPLGGGYYEQYF
15 TRBJ2-3 once TRBV18 CASSPSPGWVDTQYF
15 TRBJ2-7 once TRBV2 CATIRSRDTSYEQYF
13 TRBJ1-5 - TRBV19 CASSPGGTQPQHF
16 TRBJ1-1 - TRBV14 CASSPKQGAENTEAFF
15 TRBJ1-1 - TRBV11-3 CASSSRQGRVTEAFF
17 TRBJ1-4 - TRBV4-1 CASSQDGSGATNEKLFF
12 TRBJ2-1 - TRBV5-1 CASSLNQLGQFF
13 TRBJ2-7 - TRBV5-1 CASSSARGYEQYF
15 TRBJ2-7 - TRBV21-1 CASSKAVQGDYEQYF
16 TRBJ1-4 once TRBV28 CASSWKGGQKNEKLFF
19 TRBJ1-5 - TRBV6-6 CASSPLYRGPLTHDQPQHF
15 TRBJ1-2 many TRBV3-1/TRBV3-2 CASSHRDRGPNGYTF
15 TRBJ2-1 - TRBV14 CAVPAGGEGANEQFF
16 TRBJ2-3 once TRBV28 CASSRPGLAGEVTQYF